A single sample gave rise to the 25 T cell receptor beta chains below, sequenced in a study of CD8+CD57+ T cells in acquired aplastic anemia. Profiling that covered TCR beta VDJ and CDR3 relied on genomic DNA as its template. TCRdb itself ran the reads through MiXCR, one entry per CDR3 protein. This sample has more than 150,000 distinct CDR3 sequences; approximately 49% occur once, and the top ten carry approximately 3%. The sequencing input was sorted CD4+, CD8+, or CD8+CD57+ T cells (not recorded which) from PBMCs. The receptors stem from a human donor in good health.

V usage is TRBV3-1 and J usage is TRBJ1-5; no definite D call. V lost 6 bases to trimming and J lost 4 bases, with 10 bases between them. This CDR3 has 13 residues. Germline CDR1 reads LGHDT; CDR2 reads YNNKEL (reference sequence). The CDR3 DNA sequence: TGTGCCAGCAGTTCCGGGCCGAATCAGCCCCAGCATTTT. It yields the protein CASSSGPNQPQHF.

This clonotype has at least ten counts. The chain has TRBV4-1 and TRBJ1-2; D might be TRBD1 (6 bases). V was trimmed by 0 bases and J by 7 bases, leaving 15 bases between them. CDR1 MGHRA and CDR2 YSYEKL come from the germline V gene. There are 15 residues in the CDR3. CDR3 protein: CASSQEGGGRGGYTF. In nucleotides, the CDR3 is TGCGCCAGCAGCCAAGAGGGGGGGGGGCGCGGTGGCTACACCTTC.

The gene calls are TRBV2 and TRBJ1-6; possible D gene TRBD1, 5 bases. Trimming stripped 8 bases from V and 7 bases from J, with 15 bases between. The CDR3 extends over 14 amino acids. Germline CDR1 SNHLY, CDR2 FYNNEI. CDR3: CASSGTKVNSPLHF. The DNA of the CDR3 is TGTGCCAGCTCCGGGACGAAGGTCAATTCACCCCTCCACTTT. The entire variable domain, with the rest obtained from reference TRBV2 and TRBJ1-6, is as follows: EPEVTQTPSHQVTQMGQEVILRCVPISNHLYFYWYRQILGQKVEFLVSFYNNEISEKSEIFDDQFSVERPDGSNFTLKIRSTKLEDSAMYFCASSGTKVNSPLHFGNGTRLTVT.

This clonotype has just a few counts. The chain combines TRBV6-1 with TRBJ2-1; TRBD2 matches 8 bases. This CDR3 has 15 residues. Germline CDR1 and CDR2: MNHNS and SASEGT. Losses at the gene ends were 8 bases for V and 9 bases for J; bases not matched to a gene: 15. In DNA, the CDR3 is TGTGCCAGCTTCGCCGGGACTAGTAAGGTCGTTGAGCAGTTCTTC. Amino acids: CASFAGTSKVVEQFF.

This clonotype has at least ten counts. The rearrangement links TRBV15 to TRBJ1-6; tentatively, D is TRBD1 (6 bases). Per the germline V gene, CDR1 is LNHNV and CDR2 is YYDKDF (reference sequence). This CDR3 has 16 amino acids. V was trimmed by 1 base and J by 6 bases, leaving 13 bases between them. CDR3 nucleotide sequence: TGTGCCACCAGCAGAGGGGTACAGGGAAGTAATTCACCCCTCCACTTT. This codes for CATSRGVQGSNSPLHF.

The chain combines TRBV20-1 with TRBJ2-7; D is unclear. CDR1 and CDR2 (germline): DFQATT, SNEGSKA (reference sequence). V lost 5 bases and J 3 bases, leaving 14 bases between the germline ends. This CDR3 spans 13 amino acids. The CDR3 protein is CSARDTVNYEQYF. CDR3 nucleotides: TGCAGTGCTCGCGACACGGTAAACTACGAGCAGTACTTC.

There are many counts of this clonotype. The V call is TRBV4-3, the J call TRBJ1-1, with 7 bases matching TRBD1. J gave up 12 bases and V 0 bases, and 10 bases lay outside the gene matches. CDR1 is LGHNA and CDR2 is YSLEER in the germline V gene. There are 14 residues in the CDR3. Written as DNA, the CDR3 is TGCGCCAGCAGCCAAGATCGACAGGGAGCCGATACTTTCTTT. As protein: CASSQDRQGADTFF.

This clonotype has a count of ten or more. The chain links TRBV2 to TRBJ2-1, with 12 bases fitting TRBD2. Germline CDR1 reads SNHLY; CDR2 reads FYNNEI. The CDR3 spans 16 residues. Trimming at V came to 0 bases and at J to 5 bases, leaving 2 bases not matched to a gene. The CDR3: CASSEAGLAGHNEQFF. For the CDR3, the DNA is TGTGCCAGCAGTGAAGCGGGACTAGCGGGCCACAATGAGCAGTTCTTC.

This chain connects TRBV19 to TRBJ2-1; D is uncertain. Germline-derived CDR1 and CDR2 are LNHDA and SQIVND (reference sequence). The CDR3 runs to 13 residues. Deletions cut 3 bases from V and 8 bases from J, with 11 bases between. The CDR3 DNA reads as TGTGCCAGTAGTATTCGAGGTTCAGATGAGCAGTTCTTC. The encoded protein is CASSIRGSDEQFF.

The chain couples TRBV19 to TRBJ1-1; D uncertain. V lost 6 bases and J 0 bases, leaving 11 bases between the germline ends. In germline, CDR1 is LNHDA, CDR2 SQIVND (reference sequence). This CDR3 is built from 14 residues. This CDR3 reads CASRITSMNTEAFF. The CDR3 DNA follows: TGTGCCAGTAGGATTACGAGCATGAACACTGAAGCTTTCTTT.

This clonotype was seen repeatedly, ten times or more. The CDR3 here is CSARDTGEYGYTF. For the CDR3, the DNA is TGCAGTGCTAGAGATACAGGAGAGTATGGCTACACCTTC. This rearrangement joins TRBV20-1 to TRBJ1-2, with D tentatively TRBD1 (5 bases). The CDR3 length is 13 residues. CDR1 and CDR2 (germline): DFQATT, SNEGSKA (reference sequence). V lost 0 bases and J lost 5, with 10 bases in between.

The chain combines TRBV15 with TRBJ1-4; possible D gene TRBD1, 5 bases. The germline gives CDR1 LNHNV, CDR2 YYDKDF (reference sequence). The CDR3 runs to 14 residues. Trimming removed 4 bases from V and 8 bases from J, with 14 bases in between. CDR3 region: CATSTGTEGEKLFF. For the CDR3, the DNA is TGTGCCACCAGCACTGGGACCGAGGGGGAAAAACTGTTTTTT.

This clonotype occurred many times. The V call is TRBV6-5, the J call TRBJ1-2; unclear D gene. With 2 bases removed from V and 3 bases from J, the gap between germline ends came to 4 bases. Germline V CDR1 and CDR2: MNHEY, SVGAGI. CDR3 length: 12 amino acids. CDR3 bases: TGTGCCAGCAGTTACCCAGACTATGGCTACACCTTC. It specifies CASSYPDYGYTF.

This clonotype was counted at least ten times. This rearrangement joins TRBV19 to TRBJ2-1; 13 nucleotides agree with TRBD2. With 6 bases clipped from V and 1 base from J, the junction kept 6 bases outside the gene matches. Germline V lookup: CDR1 LNHDA, CDR2 SQIVND (reference sequence). This CDR3 comprises 17 residues. Here the CDR3 DNA reads TGTGCCAGTAGGAGGACTAGCGGGAGTACATCCTACAATGAGCAGTTCTTC. It specifies CASRRTSGSTSYNEQFF.

Worth noting for this clonotype: This may come from a read error, since a much larger clone is one base off. The chain recombines TRBV5-1 with TRBJ2-7, with 7 nucleotides matching TRBD1. CDR1 and CDR2 (germline): SGHRS, YFSETQ. The CDR3 sequence is 15 residues long. CDR3 sequence reads: CAGSARQGAGYEQYF. The CDR3 bases are TGCGCCGGCAGCGCAAGACAGGGCGCCGGGTACGAGCAGTACTTC.

V usage is TRBV30 and J usage is TRBJ1-2; D is undetermined. V lost 5 bases to trimming and J lost 4 bases, with 14 bases between them. Germline CDR1 is GTSNPN and CDR2 is SVGIG (reference sequence). The CDR3 sequence is 13 residues long. The CDR3: CAWWRRETYGYTF. DNA of the CDR3: TGTGCCTGGTGGCGACGGGAAACCTATGGCTACACCTTC.

The chain carries TRBV24-1 and TRBJ2-1; 9 nucleotides agree with TRBD2. This CDR3 spans 17 amino acids. Germline loops: CDR1 KGHDR, CDR2 SFDVKD. Losses at the gene ends were 3 bases for V and 6 bases for J; bases not matched to a gene: 11. This CDR3 reads CATSDPWGGRAPNEQFF. The CDR3 coding sequence is TGTGCCACCAGTGATCCATGGGGCGGGAGGGCCCCCAATGAGCAGTTCTTC.

This clonotype occurred a few times. In DNA form, the CDR3 reads TGTGCCAGCAGGAACAGGGGAGGGGGCAATCAGCCCCAGCATTTT. Its protein product is CASRNRGGGNQPQHF. V usage is TRBV6-1 and J usage is TRBJ1-5, with 7 bases that match TRBD1. V lost 6 bases, J lost 2 bases, and 7 bases stayed unmatched. Germline V lookup: CDR1 MNHNS, CDR2 SASEGT. The CDR3 runs to 15 residues.

The J gene is TRBJ2-5, the V gene TRBV7-8, with a possible D match to TRBD2 (6 bases). CDR3 length: 15 amino acids. Trimming pared 4 bases from V and 1 base from J, leaving 13 bases between. Germline values: CDR1 SGHVS, CDR2 FQNEAQ. The CDR3, as DNA: TGTGCCAGCAGCTACCAACGGGGGAGCCAAGAGACCCAGTACTTC. Its protein is CASSYQRGSQETQYF. Full variable domain (outside the CDR3, taken from reference TRBV7-8 and TRBJ2-5): GAGVSQSPRYKVAKRGQDVALRCDPISGHVSLFWYQQALGQGPEFLTYFQNEAQLDKSGLPSDRFFAERPEGSVSTLKIQRTQQEDSAVYLCASSYQRGSQETQYFGPGTRLLVL.

The DNA of the CDR3 is TGTGCCAGCAGCCCCGGGACAGGGGGGGAGAGTGTCTACGAGCAGTACTTC. Translated: CASSPGTGGESVYEQYF. The rearrangement joins TRBV7-8 to TRBJ2-7; 11 positions match TRBD1. Unmatched junction bases numbered 12, after V lost 5 bases and J lost 3 bases. Germline V lookup: CDR1 SGHVS, CDR2 FQNEAQ. The CDR3 runs 17 residues. The full variable domain, rest sourced from reference TRBV7-8 and TRBJ2-7, is GAGVSQSPRYKVAKRGQDVALRCDPISGHVSLFWYQQALGQGPEFLTYFQNEAQLDKSGLPSDRFFAERPEGSVSTLKIQRTQQEDSAVYLCASSPGTGGESVYEQYFGPGTRLTVT.

At least ten counts were recorded for this clonotype. CDR3 sequence: CSARDFTRGRLEQYF. In DNA form, the CDR3 reads TGCAGTGCTAGAGATTTTACCAGGGGTCGGCTCGAGCAGTACTTC. This chain links TRBV20-1 with TRBJ2-7; a possible D gene is TRBD1 (6 bases). With 0 bases removed from V and 6 bases from J, the gap between germline ends came to 18 bases. The CDR3 spans 15 residues. Looked up from germline, CDR1 is DFQATT and CDR2 is SNEGSKA (reference sequence).

This clonotype was observed many times. The chain couples TRBV9 to TRBJ2-5; TRBD2 matches 10 bases. The CDR3 has 16 amino acids. The V gene end was trimmed by 3 bases and the J gene end by 7 bases; junction bases not matched to a gene: 12. The V gene's germline CDR1 is SGDLS and CDR2 YYNGEE. In DNA form, the CDR3 reads TGTGCCAGCAGCGCTGCCGGACTAGCGGAGACTGGGACCCAGTACTTC. Its protein is CASSAAGLAETGTQYF.

The J gene is TRBJ1-5, the V gene TRBV24-1, with D tentatively TRBD1 (6 bases). CDR3 length: 13 residues. Per the germline V gene, CDR1 is KGHDR and CDR2 is SFDVKD. The V and J ends lost 5 bases and 5 bases respectively, with 9 bases between them. In DNA, the CDR3 is TGTGCCACCAGTGTCGGGGGCTATCAGCCCCAGCATTTT. It is translated as CATSVGGYQPQHF.

To note about this clonotype: A much larger clone lies a single base off, so this may be a read error. Here the CDR3 omits its conserved ending phenylalanine or tryptophan, so a read error is the likely source. The V call is TRBV6-1, the J call TRBJ2-2; D is unresolved. Trimming took 3 bases from V and 0 from J, leaving 8 bases between them. CDR1 and CDR2 from the germline V gene are MNHNS and SASEGT. The CDR3 has 15 residues. In nucleotides, the CDR3 is TGTGCCAGCAGTGATCTCAGCTCGAACACCGGGGAGCTGTTTCTT. Translating gives CASSDLSSNTGELFL.

The chain is built from TRBV5-5 and TRBJ1-3, with D hard to call. V was trimmed by 5 bases and J by 2 bases, leaving 8 bases between them. Germline V gene lookup returns CDR1 SGHKS and CDR2 YYEKEE (reference sequence). The CDR3 runs to 13 residues. The CDR3 DNA reads as TGTGCCAGCAGTGCCGGCCCTGGAAACACCATATATTTT. Protein product: CASSAGPGNTIYF.